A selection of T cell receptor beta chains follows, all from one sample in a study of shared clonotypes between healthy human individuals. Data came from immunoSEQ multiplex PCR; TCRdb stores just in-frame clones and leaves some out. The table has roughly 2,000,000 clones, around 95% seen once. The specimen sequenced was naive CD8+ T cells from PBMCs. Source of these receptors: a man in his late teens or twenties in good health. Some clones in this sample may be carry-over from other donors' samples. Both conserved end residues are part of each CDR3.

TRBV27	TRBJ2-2	CASSLGASGTGELFF
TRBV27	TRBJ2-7	CASSTGTYEQYF
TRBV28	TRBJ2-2	CASSRTGANTGELFF
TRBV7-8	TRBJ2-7	CASSLARYSTYEQYF
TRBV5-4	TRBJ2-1	CASSLSGRALYNEQFF
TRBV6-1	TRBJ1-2	CASSGYRMTNYGYTF
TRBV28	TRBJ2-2	CASSTRPGELFF
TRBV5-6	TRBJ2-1	CASRGGVAYNEQFF
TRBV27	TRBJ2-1	CASSLGGRWVNEQFF
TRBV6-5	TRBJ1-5	CASSYSPPESNQPQHF
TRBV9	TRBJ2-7	CASSPAGGLSEQYF
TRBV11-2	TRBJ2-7	CASSLGGNTYEQYF
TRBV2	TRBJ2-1	CASLTDYGNEQFF
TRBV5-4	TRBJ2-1	CASSLMLAGRDEQFF
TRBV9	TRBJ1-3	CASSGTGAQAIYF
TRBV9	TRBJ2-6	CASSRREGSGANVLTF
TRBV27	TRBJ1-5	CASSLLGTVGNQPQHF
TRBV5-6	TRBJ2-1	CASLRLAKYNEQFF
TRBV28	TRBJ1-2	CASSFGRGDPNYGYTF
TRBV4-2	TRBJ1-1	CASSQAFTGDDTEAFF
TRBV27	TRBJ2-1	CATTRGGEQFF
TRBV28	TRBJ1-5	CASSFLEGTMSNQPQHF
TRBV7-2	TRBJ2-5	CASSLASRETQYF
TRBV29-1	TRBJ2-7	CSVASGSSREQYF
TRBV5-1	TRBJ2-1	CASAPVSGSHNEQFF
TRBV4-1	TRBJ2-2	CASSQVVYSANTGELFF
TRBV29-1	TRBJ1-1	CSVGQGNTEAFF
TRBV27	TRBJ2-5	CASSSDRGGRETQYF
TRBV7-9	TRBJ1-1	CASSLDRSGGTEAFF
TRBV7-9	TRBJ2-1	CASSLSARFGGGAPEQFF
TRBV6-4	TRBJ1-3	CASSPEQGMDTIYF
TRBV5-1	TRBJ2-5	CASSSKGGAETQYF